Listed below are T cell receptor beta chains from one sample, sequenced in a study of cytomegalovirus exposure and HLA in healthy donors. The table came from immunoSEQ multiplex PCR; TCRdb's copy has only in-frame clones and leaves some out. The sample shows over 100,000 clones, approximately 74% of them seen only once. Sequencing used PBMCs. The receptors derive from a male donor in good health and CMV-seronegative. The CDR3 runs from the conserved cysteine through the conserved F or W. The order of the fields is clone size, J gene, V gene, D gene, CDR3 DNA, CDR3 protein. D genes are given only for firm matches. Size is omitted from some rows. Given values are once, few, many or a class for expanded clones.

>NA|TRBJ2-7|TRBV29-1|NA
TGCAGCGTTGGGAATCTCGGGGACGAGCAGTACTTC
CSVGNLGDEQYF
>NA|TRBJ1-1|TRBV2|NA
TGTGCCAGCAGAGAGCGAGAAATCAAGAACACTGAAGCTTTCTTT
CASREREIKNTEAFF
>NA|TRBJ2-3|TRBV5-1|TRBD2
TGCGCCAGCAGCCTGGGACTAGCGGGAGGGCCGGGAGATACGCAGTATTTT
CASSLGLAGGPGDTQYF
>NA|TRBJ2-5|TRBV5-1|NA
TGCGCCAGCAGCCTCCGAGCCCAAGAGACCCAGTACTTC
CASSLRAQETQYF
>NA|TRBJ2-3|TRBV5-6|NA
TGTGCCAGCAGCTTGGGTCCGACTAGCACAGATACGCAGTATTTT
CASSLGPTSTDTQYF
>NA|TRBJ2-7|TRBV27|NA
TGTGCCAGCAGTCCGGTTCGGCAGGTGAGCTCCTACGAGCAGTACTTC
CASSPVRQVSSYEQYF
>NA|TRBJ2-2|TRBV9|NA
TGTGCCAGCAGTTCAGGGACAAGGAAAACCGGGGAGCTGTTTTTT
CASSSGTRKTGELFF
>once|TRBJ2-7|TRBV7-2|NA
TGTGCCAGCAGTCCTTTTTCCAGGGTTCAGCACTTC
CASSPFSRVQHF
>NA|TRBJ1-5|TRBV27|TRBD1
TGTGCCAGCAGACCTACAGGGGCGGTCAATAGCAATCAGCCCCAGCATTTT
CASRPTGAVNSNQPQHF
>NA|TRBJ2-1|TRBV6-5|NA
TGTGCCAGCAGTTCCCCGGCGGAGGAGCAGTTCTTC
CASSSPAEEQFF
>NA|TRBJ2-7|TRBV29-1|TRBD2
TGCAGCGTCAGCGGGGACGGAGCCTACGAGCAGTACTTC
CSVSGDGAYEQYF
>NA|TRBJ2-7|TRBV9|TRBD1
TGTGCCAGCAGCTCGGGACAGGGACCGTCCTACGAGCAGTACTTC
CASSSGQGPSYEQYF
>NA|TRBJ1-2|TRBV5-5|TRBD1
TGTGCCAGCAGCCAGGGAGAGGGACAGGGGGCCTACTATGGCTACACCTTC
CASSQGEGQGAYYGYTF
>few|TRBJ2-7|TRBV15|NA
TGTGCCACCAGCAGAGGCGACAGGTCTACCTCCTACGAGCAGTACTTC
CATSRGDRSTSYEQYF
>NA|TRBJ2-2|TRBV7-9|TRBD2
TGTGCCAGCAGCTTCAAAAGCGGGAGCGCCGGGGAGCTGTTTTTT
CASSFKSGSAGELFF
>few|TRBJ1-2|TRBV14|NA
TGTGCCAGCAGCCAAGGAAGAGGCGGGGGGCCGCTCGGCTACACCTTC
CASSQGRGGGPLGYTF
>NA|TRBJ1-2|TRBV9|TRBD1
TGTGCCAGCAGCTCCCAGCCCTTGGTGAGACAGGGGGGCTATGGCTACACCTTC
CASSSQPLVRQGGYGYTF
>NA|TRBJ2-5|TRBV5-1|NA
TGCGCCAGCAGCTTGGGGGTAGCGGTACAAGAGACCCAGTACTTC
CASSLGVAVQETQYF
>few|TRBJ2-7|TRBV5-1|NA
TGCGCCAGCAGCTTGCAGGGGTTAGCCTACGAGCAGTACTTC
CASSLQGLAYEQYF
>NA|TRBJ2-3|TRBV29-1|NA
TGCAGCGTTGCTCCTAGCGCCGCAGATACGCAGTATTTT
CSVAPSAADTQYF
>NA|TRBJ2-1|TRBV29-1|TRBD2
TGCGCCGCAGCGGGGGGGCCCTTAGGCTCCTACAATGAGCAGTTCTTC
CAAAGGPLGSYNEQFF
>NA|TRBJ2-7|TRBV6-5|NA
TGTGCCAGCAGTGCATTATGGCTGGGAGTACGGGAGCAGTACTTC
CASSALWLGVREQYF
>few|TRBJ2-3|TRBV7-9|NA
TGTGCCAGCAGATACCCGGCGGGCCCCGCAGATACGCAGTATTTT
CASRYPAGPADTQYF
>NA|TRBJ2-1|TRBV7-2|NA
TGTGCCAGCAGCTTATCGGGGGGCACCTACAATGAGCAGTTCTTC
CASSLSGGTYNEQFF
>NA|TRBJ2-1|TRBV5-4|NA
TGTGCCAGCAGCTTAGGGACTGGGAACTACAATGAGCAGTTCTTC
CASSLGTGNYNEQFF
>NA|TRBJ2-7|TRBV4-2|NA
TGTGCCAGCAGCCAAGATGAGGGAGTTGGAGAGCAGTACTTC
CASSQDEGVGEQYF
>NA|TRBJ2-7|TRBV6-1|TRBD1
TGTGCCAGCAGACCGGGACAGTTACTCTACGAGCAGTACTTC
CASRPGQLLYEQYF
>NA|TRBJ2-3|TRBV29-1|TRBD2
TGCAGCTCTGTGCTAGCGGGGTTCGGAGCAGATACGCAGTATTTT
CSSVLAGFGADTQYF
>NA|TRBJ2-1|TRBV2|NA
TGTGCGGAGGGGGCCAGCATCGACAATGAGCAGTTCTTC
CAEGASIDNEQFF
>NA|TRBJ2-1|TRBV14|TRBD1
TGTGCCAGCAGCCACAGGACAGGGTCATACAATGAGCAGTTCTTC
CASSHRTGSYNEQFF
>NA|TRBJ2-1|TRBV4-2|TRBD2
TGTGCCAGCAGCCAGGAGGGACTAGCGGGCCGATACAATGAGCAGTTCTTC
CASSQEGLAGRYNEQFF
>NA|TRBJ2-3|TRBV4-3|TRBD2
TGCGCCAGCAGCCAAGCTGCAGCGGGAGGGATCACAGATACGCAGTATTTT
CASSQAAAGGITDTQYF
>NA|TRBJ2-6|TRBV4-1|TRBD1
TGCGCCAGCAGCCACCCCACAGGGGCCCACTCTGGGGCCAACGTCCTGACTTTC
CASSHPTGAHSGANVLTF
>NA|TRBJ1-5|TRBV19|NA
TGTGCCAGTAGTATAAGGTTATGGGGGGAAGTCGGTCAGCCCCAGCATTTT
CASSIRLWGEVGQPQHF
>NA|TRBJ1-6|TRBV4-3|NA
TGCGCCAGCAGCCAAGATACGATCAGGGCTACGGCCCTCCACTTT
CASSQDTIRATALHF
>NA|TRBJ2-7|TRBV4-3|TRBD1
TGCGCCAGCAGCCAAGCGGACAGGGGGTACGAGCAGTACTTC
CASSQADRGYEQYF
>few|TRBJ2-3|TRBV5-6|NA
TGTGCCAGCAGCTTGCGCACATCCGGCACAGATACGCAGTATTTT
CASSLRTSGTDTQYF
>NA|TRBJ1-4|TRBV7-9|TRBD1
TGTGCCAGCAGCTTCAAGACAGGGCCGGATGAAAAACTGTTTTTT
CASSFKTGPDEKLFF
>NA|TRBJ1-5|TRBV27|NA
TGTGCCAGCAGTTTTACGGGGCAGCCCCAGCATTTT
CASSFTGQPQHF
>NA|TRBJ1-5|TRBV7-9|TRBD1
TGTGCCAGCAGCTTAGGTGGGACAGGGGTGAGCAATCAGCCCCAGCATTTT
CASSLGGTGVSNQPQHF
>NA|TRBJ2-7|TRBV27|TRBD2
TGTGCCAGCAGTACTAGCGTACCATCCTACGAGCAGTACTTC
CASSTSVPSYEQYF
>NA|TRBJ1-2|TRBV20-1|NA
TGCAGTGCTAACACCATCGCCCTCTACACCTTC
CSANTIALYTF
>NA|TRBJ1-5|TRBV7-2|TRBD1
TGTGCCAGCAGCTTAAGGTCGGGACAGAGTAGCAATCAGCCCCAGCATTTT
CASSLRSGQSSNQPQHF
>NA|TRBJ2-7|TRBV19|NA
TGTGCCAGTAGTACCCGACAGAATAATAGGGAGCAGTACTTC
CASSTRQNNREQYF
>NA|TRBJ2-7|TRBV28|TRBD1
TGTGCCAGCAGTTCCAGACAGGGGGCTAGGTACGAGCAGTACTTC
CASSSRQGARYEQYF
>once|TRBJ1-1|TRBV7-9|NA
TGTGCCAGCAGCTATCTAGCCGGCACAGGGTCGGCTTTCTTT
CASSYLAGTGSAFF
>NA|TRBJ2-7|TRBV5-1|TRBD1
TGCGCCAGCAGCTTGGGAACGGGACAGCAAAGCGCCTACGGGCAGTACTTC
CASSLGTGQQSAYGQYF
>few|TRBJ2-2|TRBV9|NA
TGTGCCAGCAGCTCCACGGGGTTGAACACCGGGGAGCTGTTTTTT
CASSSTGLNTGELFF
>NA|TRBJ1-2|TRBV29-1|NA
TGCAGCGTTGAACAGGGAGGCTATGGCTACACCTTC
CSVEQGGYGYTF
>NA|TRBJ2-3|TRBV2|TRBD2
TGTGCCAGCAGTGACCCTAGCGGTTACGGCACAGATACGCGGTATTTT
CASSDPSGYGTDTRYF
>NA|TRBJ1-6|TRBV28|TRBD1
TGTGCCAGCACCCAGGGGACAGGGGGCTCGTCCTATAATTCACCCCTCCACTTT
CASTQGTGGSSYNSPLHF
>NA|TRBJ1-4|TRBV5-6|NA
TGTGCCAGCAGCTTGGCGGGGAATGGTAATGAAAAACTGTTTTTT
CASSLAGNGNEKLFF